This is a list of T cell receptor beta chains from one sample in a study of T-cell memory formation after mild COVID-19. Via MiXCR, TCRdb re-called the 5' RACE reads, giving one row per CDR3 protein. The sample comprises roughly 200,000 distinct CDR3 sequences, 20% to 25% of which are singletons, and about 23% rests with the top ten. What was sequenced was PBMCs or a T cell subset sorted from them (not recorded which). Source of these receptors: an adult woman who had mild COVID-19 (a few samples of this study predate the infection). Cell type and time point are not known. Each CDR3 is given with its conserved first and last residue. A D gene is named only where the DNA matches it firmly. Some rows have no size entry. The others give once, few or many, or a class for an expanded clone.

NA TRBJ2-3 TRBV9 TRBD2 CASSVLAGSDTQYF TGTGCCAGCAGCGTACTAGCGGGGTCGGATACGCAGTATTTT
NA TRBJ1-4 TRBV5-5 TRBD1 CASSRQGAGTNEKLFF TGTGCCAGCAGCAGACAGGGAGCGGGCACTAATGAAAAACTGTTTTTT
few TRBJ1-1 TRBV15 NA CATSSSLRGLNTEAFF TGTGCCACCAGCAGTAGCTTAAGGGGTTTGAACACTGAAGCTTTCTTT
once TRBJ1-2 TRBV6-5 TRBD1 CASSYGRAGGQYGYTF TGTGCCAGCAGTTACGGTCGGGCAGGGGGGCAATATGGCTACACCTTC
few TRBJ2-7 TRBV12-3/TRBV12-4 NA CASRGDPSYEQYF TGTGCCAGCAGAGGGGACCCCTCCTACGAGCAGTACTTC
NA TRBJ2-7 TRBV7-9 TRBD1 CASSPDRGEQYF TGTGCCAGCAGCCCGGACAGGGGCGAGCAGTACTTC
few TRBJ1-2 TRBV12-3/TRBV12-4 TRBD1 CASSPGQTGSGYTF TGTGCCAGCAGTCCCGGGCAGACAGGGAGTGGCTACACCTTC
few TRBJ1-4 TRBV7-9 NA CASSLLFGTREKLFF TGTGCCAGCAGCTTACTGTTCGGGACCAGGGAAAAACTGTTTTTT
many TRBJ1-2 TRBV7-9 NA CASSPGADPNYGYTF TGTGCCAGCAGCCCCGGAGCGGACCCTAACTATGGCTACACCTTC
few TRBJ2-5 TRBV5-1 NA CASSFLHRPGETQYF TGCGCCAGCAGCTTTCTACACAGGCCGGGAGAGACCCAGTACTTC
few TRBJ2-3 TRBV19 NA CASSTEGIATDTQYF TGTGCCAGTAGTACCGAGGGGATCGCCACAGATACGCAGTATTTT
few TRBJ2-5 TRBV24-1 TRBD1 CATSDRDRGLETQYF TGTGCCACCAGTGACAGGGACAGGGGGCTTGAGACCCAGTACTTC
NA TRBJ2-5 TRBV7-9 NA CASSLRGLGTLQETQYF TGTGCCAGCAGCTTAAGGGGCCTCGGGACACTTCAAGAGACCCAGTACTTC
NA TRBJ2-7 TRBV5-1 NA CASSYHLQGSANEQYF TGCGCCAGCAGCTACCACCTACAGGGATCCGCCAACGAGCAGTACTTC
few TRBJ2-1 TRBV5-1 TRBD1 CASSLRQGAKDEQFF TGCGCCAGCAGCTTGAGGCAGGGGGCTAAGGATGAGCAGTTCTTC
NA TRBJ2-6 TRBV13 TRBD1 CASSSRQGFSGANVLTF TGTGCCAGCAGCTCCAGACAGGGTTTTTCTGGGGCCAACGTCCTGACTTTC
NA TRBJ2-1 TRBV24-1 TRBD2 CATRDLADNEQFF TGTGCCACCAGAGATCTAGCGGACAATGAGCAGTTCTTC
few TRBJ1-1 TRBV9 NA CASSVAQAPGRNTEAFF TGTGCCAGCAGCGTAGCACAGGCCCCAGGGAGGAACACTGAAGCTTTCTTT
many TRBJ2-7 TRBV4-1 NA CASSQDPRGSSYEQYF TGCGCCAGCAGCCAAGATCCCCGGGGTAGCTCCTACGAGCAGTACTTC
NA TRBJ1-2 TRBV7-9 TRBD1 CASSWSGGDGYTF TGTGCCAGCAGCTGGTCAGGGGGCGACGGCTACACCTTC
NA TRBJ1-2 TRBV5-6 NA CASSVGPSTPFRRDGYTF TGTGCCAGCAGCGTGGGACCGAGCACCCCTTTTCGTCGGGATGGCTACACCTTC
NA TRBJ2-3 TRBV7-9 TRBD2 CASSSRLADQYF TGTGCCAGCAGCTCGCGACTAGCGGACCAGTATTTT
few TRBJ2-1 TRBV12-3/TRBV12-4 TRBD1 CASSPSGTGPYNEQFF TGTGCCAGCAGTCCGTCCGGGACAGGGCCCTACAATGAGCAGTTCTTC
few TRBJ2-1 TRBV6-5 TRBD2 CASSYSAGEIYNEQFF TGTGCCAGCAGTTACTCGGCGGGAGAGATCTACAATGAGCAGTTCTTC
NA TRBJ2-1 TRBV12-5 NA CASGSRLGDEQFF TGTGCTAGTGGTTCTCGACTAGGGGATGAGCAGTTCTTC
NA TRBJ1-1 TRBV20-1 NA CSARLLNTEAFF TGCAGTGCTAGGCTGCTGAACACTGAAGCTTTCTTT
many TRBJ2-7 TRBV4-1 TRBD2 CASSQDLRGVSYEQYF TGCGCCAGCAGCCAAGATCTGCGGGGGGTCTCCTACGAGCAGTACTTC
NA TRBJ1-5 TRBV23-1 NA CASSQKRVGPHQPQHF TGCGCCAGCAGTCAAAAGAGGGTCGGACCTCATCAGCCCCAGCATTTT
few TRBJ1-4 TRBV6-6 NA CASSSYPITFNEKLFF TGTGCCAGCAGTTCCTACCCCATAACGTTTAATGAAAAACTGTTTTTT
NA TRBJ2-3 TRBV12-3/TRBV12-4 NA CASRTTDTQYF TGTGCCAGCAGGACCACAGATACGCAGTATTTT
few TRBJ2-1 TRBV11-3 NA CASSGRGTASYNEQFF TGTGCCAGCAGCGGGCGTGGGACTGCCTCCTACAATGAGCAGTTCTTC
few TRBJ2-3 TRBV20-1 NA CSARDPLRAGSTDTQYF TGCAGTGCTAGAGACCCCCTCAGAGCAGGCAGCACAGATACGCAGTATTTT
NA TRBJ2-3 TRBV27 NA CASSLSMGTQYF TGTGCCAGCAGTTTATCGATGGGGACGCAGTATTTT
few TRBJ1-1 TRBV5-6 NA CASSFGRAGTEAFF TGTGCCAGCAGCTTCGGAAGAGCGGGCACTGAAGCTTTCTTT
few TRBJ1-1 TRBV5-1 NA CASSLTQSEAFF TGCGCCAGCAGCCTGACACAATCTGAAGCTTTCTTT
NA TRBJ2-3 TRBV21-1 NA CASSNTGNETDTQYF TGTGCCAGCAGCAATACGGGGAACGAGACAGATACGCAGTATTTT
few TRBJ1-2 TRBV20-1 NA CSASVVGGYTF TGCAGTGCTAGCGTGGTGGGGGGCTACACCTTC
NA TRBJ2-5 TRBV7-8 TRBD2 CASSPGRTSGRGQETQYF TGTGCCAGCTCCCCTGGTAGGACTAGCGGGAGGGGACAAGAGACCCAGTACTTC
NA TRBJ2-7 TRBV7-9 NA CAVQQLGLKYF TGTGCAGTTCAGCAATTAGGGCTCAAGTACTTC
few TRBJ2-1 TRBV12-3/TRBV12-4 NA CASSSSFTGTYSYNEQFF TGTGCCAGCAGTTCTAGTTTCACCGGGACTTACTCCTACAATGAGCAGTTCTTC
NA TRBJ2-7 TRBV5-5 NA CASTTGLETSYEQYF TGTGCCAGCACCACTGGCCTAGAGACCTCCTACGAGCAGTACTTC
NA TRBJ2-1 TRBV12-3/TRBV12-4 NA CASTLGGGVEQFF TGTGCCAGCACCCTGGGCGGGGGCGTGGAGCAGTTCTTC
few TRBJ2-7 TRBV4-3 TRBD2 CASSQDSSGSWYEQYF TGCGCCAGCAGCCAAGATTCTAGCGGGAGTTGGTACGAGCAGTACTTC
few TRBJ2-1 TRBV4-2 NA CASSRSLAEQFF TGTGCCAGCAGCCGCTCTTTGGCTGAGCAGTTCTTC
NA TRBJ1-4 TRBV30 NA CAWSPSGRAPNEKLFF TGTGCCTGGAGTCCATCGGGGCGGGCTCCTAATGAAAAACTGTTTTTT
few TRBJ1-2 TRBV21-1 NA CASSPDRGHCYTF TGTGCCAGCAGCCCTGACAGGGGGCATTGCTACACCTTC
NA TRBJ2-7 TRBV7-7 NA CASSFPGASAYEQYF TGTGCTAGCAGTTTTCCCGGGGCTTCCGCCTACGAGCAGTACTTC
few TRBJ2-7 TRBV5-1 TRBD1 CASSTTGTDYEQYF TGCGCCAGCAGTACCACCGGGACAGACTACGAGCAGTACTTC
NA TRBJ2-7 TRBV7-6 NA CASSFGSRREQYF TGTGCCAGCAGCTTCGGCTCTCGACGGGAGCAGTACTTC